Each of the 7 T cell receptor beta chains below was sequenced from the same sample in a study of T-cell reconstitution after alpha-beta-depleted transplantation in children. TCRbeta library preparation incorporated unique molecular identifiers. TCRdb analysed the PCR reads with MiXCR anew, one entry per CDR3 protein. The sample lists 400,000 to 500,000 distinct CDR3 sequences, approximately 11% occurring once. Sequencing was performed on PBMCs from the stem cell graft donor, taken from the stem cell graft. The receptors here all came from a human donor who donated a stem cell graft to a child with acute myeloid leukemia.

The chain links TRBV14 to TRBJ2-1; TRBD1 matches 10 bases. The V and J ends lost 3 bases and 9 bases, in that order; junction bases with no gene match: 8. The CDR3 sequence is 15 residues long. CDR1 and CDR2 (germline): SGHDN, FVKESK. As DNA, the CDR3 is TGTGCCAGCAGCCAGCTGGGGACAGGGGAGGGTGAGCAGTTCTTC. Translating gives CASSQLGTGEGEQFF. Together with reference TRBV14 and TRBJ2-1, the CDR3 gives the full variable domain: EAGVTQFPSHSVIEKGQTVTLRCDPISGHDNLYWYRRVMGKEIKFLLHFVKESKQDESGMPNNRFLAERTGGTYSTLKVQPAELEDSGVYFCASSQLGTGEGEQFFGPGTRLTVL.

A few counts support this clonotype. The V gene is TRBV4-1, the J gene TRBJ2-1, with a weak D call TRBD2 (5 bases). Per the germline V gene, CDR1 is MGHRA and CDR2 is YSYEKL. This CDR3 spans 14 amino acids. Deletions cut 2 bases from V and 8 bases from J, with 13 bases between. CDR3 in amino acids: CASSQRDYSDEQFF. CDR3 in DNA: TGCGCCAGCAGCCAACGGGATTACAGCGATGAGCAGTTCTTC.

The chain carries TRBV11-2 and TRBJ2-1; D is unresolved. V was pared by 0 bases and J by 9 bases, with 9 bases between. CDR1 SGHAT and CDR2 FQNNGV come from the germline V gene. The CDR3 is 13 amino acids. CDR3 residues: CASSLESFTEQFF. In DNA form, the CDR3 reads TGTGCCAGCAGCTTAGAAAGTTTCACTGAGCAGTTCTTC.

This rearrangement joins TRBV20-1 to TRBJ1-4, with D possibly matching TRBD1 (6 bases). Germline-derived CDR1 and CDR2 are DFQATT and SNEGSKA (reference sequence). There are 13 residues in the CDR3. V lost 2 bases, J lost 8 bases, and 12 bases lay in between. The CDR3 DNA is TGCAGTGCTAGACGTGGACAGCGGGAAAAACTGTTTTTT. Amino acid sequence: CSARRGQREKLFF.

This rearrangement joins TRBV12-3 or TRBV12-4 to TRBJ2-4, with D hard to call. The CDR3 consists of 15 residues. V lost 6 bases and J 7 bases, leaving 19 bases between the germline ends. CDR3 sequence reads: CASSPSGVASNIQYF. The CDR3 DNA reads TGTGCCAGCAGCCCCAGTGGGGTGGCGTCGAACATTCAGTACTTC.

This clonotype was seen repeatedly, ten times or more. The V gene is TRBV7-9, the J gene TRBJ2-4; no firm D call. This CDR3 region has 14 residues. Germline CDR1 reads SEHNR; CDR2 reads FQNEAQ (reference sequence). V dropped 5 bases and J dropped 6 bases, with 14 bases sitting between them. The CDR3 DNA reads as TGTGCCAGCAGCCTTACGGGCAATAGAAACATTCAGTACTTC. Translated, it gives CASSLTGNRNIQYF. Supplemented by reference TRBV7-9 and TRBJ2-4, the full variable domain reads DTGVSQNPRHKITKRGQNVTFRCDPISEHNRLYWYRQTLGQGPEFLTYFQNEAQLEKSRLLSDRFSAERPKGSFSTLEIQRTEQGDSAMYLCASSLTGNRNIQYFGAGTRLSVL.

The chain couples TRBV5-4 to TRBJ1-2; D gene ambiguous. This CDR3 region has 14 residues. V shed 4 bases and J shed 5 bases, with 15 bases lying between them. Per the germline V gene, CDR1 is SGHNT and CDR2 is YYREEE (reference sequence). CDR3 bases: TGTGCCAGCAGCCCGGGAAACTTTGGGTATGGCTACACCTTC. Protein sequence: CASSPGNFGYGYTF.